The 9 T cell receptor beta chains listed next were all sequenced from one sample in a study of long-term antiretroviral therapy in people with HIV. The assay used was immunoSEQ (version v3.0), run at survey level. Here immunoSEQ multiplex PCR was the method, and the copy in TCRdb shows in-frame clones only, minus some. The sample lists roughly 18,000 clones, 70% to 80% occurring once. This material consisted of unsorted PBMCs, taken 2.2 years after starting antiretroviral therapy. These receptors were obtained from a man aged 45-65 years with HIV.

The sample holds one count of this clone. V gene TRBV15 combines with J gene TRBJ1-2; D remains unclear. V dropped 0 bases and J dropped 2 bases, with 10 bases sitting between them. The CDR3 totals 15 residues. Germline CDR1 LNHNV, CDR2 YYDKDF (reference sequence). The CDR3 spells CATSRDTGRNYGYTF. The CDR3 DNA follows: TGTGCCACCAGCAGAGATACCGGACGGAACTATGGCTACACCTTC.

CDR3 residues: CASSPDRVGHEQFF. The CDR3 nucleotides read TGTGCCAGCAGTCCGGACAGGGTAGGGCATGAGCAGTTCTTC. The chain has TRBV28 and TRBJ2-1; the match to TRBD1 covers 8 bases. V shed 5 bases and J 8 bases; nucleotides not matched to a gene: 8. This CDR3 is 14 amino acids long. Per the germline V gene, CDR1 is MDHEN and CDR2 is SYDVKM.

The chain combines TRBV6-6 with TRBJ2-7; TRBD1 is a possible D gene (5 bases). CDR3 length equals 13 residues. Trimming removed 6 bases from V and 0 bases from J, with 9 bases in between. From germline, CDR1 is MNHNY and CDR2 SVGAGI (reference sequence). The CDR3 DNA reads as TGTGCCAGCAGCCCGGACAACTCCTACGAGCAGTACTTC. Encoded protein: CASSPDNSYEQYF.

CDR3 nucleotide sequence: TGTGCCAGTAGTCCCGGGACAGGGGGCTACGAGCAGTACTTC. Translation: CASSPGTGGYEQYF. V usage is TRBV19 and J usage is TRBJ2-7, with 11 bases that match TRBD1. J gave up 3 bases and V 5 bases, and 3 bases lay outside the gene matches. CDR1 and CDR2 from the germline V gene are LNHDA and SQIVND (reference sequence). The CDR3 has 14 residues. The variable domain in full, with the rest retrieved from reference TRBV19 and TRBJ2-7, is DGGITQSPKYLFRKEGQNVTLSCEQNLNHDAMYWYRQDPGQGLRLIYYSQIVNDFQKGDIAEGYSVSREKKESFPLTVTSAQKNPTAFYLCASSPGTGGYEQYFGPGTRLTVT.

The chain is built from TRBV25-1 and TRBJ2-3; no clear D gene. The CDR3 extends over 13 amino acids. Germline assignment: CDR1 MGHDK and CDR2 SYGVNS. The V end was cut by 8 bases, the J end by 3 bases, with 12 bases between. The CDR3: CASSEVGTDTQYF. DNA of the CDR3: TGTGCCAGCTCAGAAGTGGGGACAGATACGCAGTATTTT.

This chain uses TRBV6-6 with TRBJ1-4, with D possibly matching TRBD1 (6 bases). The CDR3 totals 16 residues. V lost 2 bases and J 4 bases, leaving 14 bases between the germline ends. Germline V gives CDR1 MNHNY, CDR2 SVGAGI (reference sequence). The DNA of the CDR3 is TGTGCCAGCAGTTACCCGAAGGCACAGGGTAATGAAAAACTGTTTTTT. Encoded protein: CASSYPKAQGNEKLFF.

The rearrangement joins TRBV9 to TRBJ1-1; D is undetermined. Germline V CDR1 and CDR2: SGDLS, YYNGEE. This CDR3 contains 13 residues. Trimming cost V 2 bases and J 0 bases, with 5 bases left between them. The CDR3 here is CASSVELNTEAFF. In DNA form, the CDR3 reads TGTGCCAGCAGCGTCGAGCTGAACACTGAAGCTTTCTTT.

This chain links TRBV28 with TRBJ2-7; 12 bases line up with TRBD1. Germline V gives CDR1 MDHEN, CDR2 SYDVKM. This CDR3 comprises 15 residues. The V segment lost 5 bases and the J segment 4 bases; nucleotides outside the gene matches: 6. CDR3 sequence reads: CASSTPGQGAYEQYF. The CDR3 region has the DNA TGTGCCAGCAGTACGCCGGGACAGGGGGCTTACGAGCAGTACTTC.

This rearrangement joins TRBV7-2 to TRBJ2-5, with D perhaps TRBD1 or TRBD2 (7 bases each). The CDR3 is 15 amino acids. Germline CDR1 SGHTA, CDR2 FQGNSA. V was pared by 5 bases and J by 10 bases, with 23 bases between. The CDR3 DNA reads TGTGCCAGCAGCCCTAGCGGCTACACCCCAGGGGGCCAGTACTTC. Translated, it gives CASSPSGYTPGGQYF.